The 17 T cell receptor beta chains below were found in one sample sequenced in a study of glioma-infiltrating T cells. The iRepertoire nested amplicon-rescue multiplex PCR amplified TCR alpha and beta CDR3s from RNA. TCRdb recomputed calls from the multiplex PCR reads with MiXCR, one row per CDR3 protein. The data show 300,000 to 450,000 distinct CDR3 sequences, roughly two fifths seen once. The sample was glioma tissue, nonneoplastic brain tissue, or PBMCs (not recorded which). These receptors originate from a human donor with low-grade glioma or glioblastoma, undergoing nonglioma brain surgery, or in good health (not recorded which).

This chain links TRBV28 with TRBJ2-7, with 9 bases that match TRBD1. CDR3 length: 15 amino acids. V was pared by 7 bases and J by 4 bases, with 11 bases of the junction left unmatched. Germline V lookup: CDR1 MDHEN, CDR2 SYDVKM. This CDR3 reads CASTQPGTGQYEQYF. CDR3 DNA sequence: TGTGCCAGCACTCAACCAGGGACAGGGCAGTACGAGCAGTACTTC.

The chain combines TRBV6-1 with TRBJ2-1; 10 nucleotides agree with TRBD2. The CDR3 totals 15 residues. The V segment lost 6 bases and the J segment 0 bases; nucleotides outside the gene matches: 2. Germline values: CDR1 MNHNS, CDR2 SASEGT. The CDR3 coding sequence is TGTGCCAGCAGAGCTAGCGGGGGCTCCTACAATGAGCAGTTCTTC. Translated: CASRASGGSYNEQFF.

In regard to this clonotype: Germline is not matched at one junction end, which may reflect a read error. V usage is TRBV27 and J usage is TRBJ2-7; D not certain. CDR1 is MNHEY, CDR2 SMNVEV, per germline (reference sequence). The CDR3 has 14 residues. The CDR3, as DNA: TGTGCCAGCAGTTTATTCGGCGCCTCCTACGGGCAGTACTTC. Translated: CASSLFGASYGQYF.

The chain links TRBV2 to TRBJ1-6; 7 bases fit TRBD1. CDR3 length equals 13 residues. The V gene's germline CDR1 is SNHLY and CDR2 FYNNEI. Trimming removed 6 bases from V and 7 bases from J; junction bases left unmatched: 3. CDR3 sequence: CASSRGENSPLHF. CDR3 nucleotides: TGTGCCAGCAGCAGGGGGGAGAATTCACCCCTCCACTTT.

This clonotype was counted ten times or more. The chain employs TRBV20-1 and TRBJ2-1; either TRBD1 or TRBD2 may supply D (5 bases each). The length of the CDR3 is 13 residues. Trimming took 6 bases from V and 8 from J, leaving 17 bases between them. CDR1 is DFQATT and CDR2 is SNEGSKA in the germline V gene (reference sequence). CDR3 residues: CSAERLRGDEQFF. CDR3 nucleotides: TGCAGTGCCGAGAGATTACGAGGGGATGAGCAGTTCTTC.

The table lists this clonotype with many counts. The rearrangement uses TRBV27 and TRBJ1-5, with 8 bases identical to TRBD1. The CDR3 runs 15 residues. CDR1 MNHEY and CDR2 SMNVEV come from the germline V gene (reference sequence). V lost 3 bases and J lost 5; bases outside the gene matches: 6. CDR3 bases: TGTGCCAGCAGTTTTTTGGGACAGGCTGATCAGCCCCAGCATTTT. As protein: CASSFLGQADQPQHF.

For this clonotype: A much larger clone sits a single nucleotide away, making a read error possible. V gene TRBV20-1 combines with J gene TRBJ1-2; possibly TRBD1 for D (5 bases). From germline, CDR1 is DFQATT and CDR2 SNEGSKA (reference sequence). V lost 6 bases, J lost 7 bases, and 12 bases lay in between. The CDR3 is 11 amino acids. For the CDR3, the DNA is TGCAGTGCAACGACAGAGGGTGGCTACACCTTC. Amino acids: CSATTEGGYTF.

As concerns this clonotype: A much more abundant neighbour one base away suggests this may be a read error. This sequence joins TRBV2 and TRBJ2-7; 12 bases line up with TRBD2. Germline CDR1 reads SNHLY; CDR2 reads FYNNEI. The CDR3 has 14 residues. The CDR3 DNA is TGTGCCAACAGTGGACTAGCGGGATACTACGAGCAGTACTTC. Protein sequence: CANSGLAGYYEQYF.

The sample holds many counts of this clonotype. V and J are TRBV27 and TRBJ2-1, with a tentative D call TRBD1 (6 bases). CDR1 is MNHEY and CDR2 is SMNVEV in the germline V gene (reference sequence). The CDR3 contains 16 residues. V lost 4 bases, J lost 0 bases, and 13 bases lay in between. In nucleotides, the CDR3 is TGTGCCAGCAGTTCCTCAACAGGGTACTCCTACAATGAGCAGTTCTTC. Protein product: CASSSSTGYSYNEQFF.

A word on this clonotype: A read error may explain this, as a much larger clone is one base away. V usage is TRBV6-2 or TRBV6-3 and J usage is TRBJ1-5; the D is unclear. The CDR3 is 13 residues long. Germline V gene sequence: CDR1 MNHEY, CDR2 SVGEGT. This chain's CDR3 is CASRYYSNQPQHF. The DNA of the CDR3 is TGTGCCAGCAGATACTATAGCAATCAGCCCCAGCATTTT.

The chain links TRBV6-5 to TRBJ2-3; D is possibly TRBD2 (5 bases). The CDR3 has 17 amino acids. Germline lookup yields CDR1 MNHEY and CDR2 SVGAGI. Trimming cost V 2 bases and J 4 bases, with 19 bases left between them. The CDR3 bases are TGTGCCAGCAGTTACGGAGCTAGCAGCCCCCGCGCAGATACGCAGTATTTT. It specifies CASSYGASSPRADTQYF.

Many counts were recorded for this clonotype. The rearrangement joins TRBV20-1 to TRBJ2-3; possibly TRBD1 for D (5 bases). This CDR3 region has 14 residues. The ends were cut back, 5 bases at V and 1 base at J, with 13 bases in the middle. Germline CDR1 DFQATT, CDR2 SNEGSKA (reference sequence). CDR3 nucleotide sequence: TGCAGTGCTGTCAGGGAAGACGGCACAGATACGCAGTATTTT. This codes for CSAVREDGTDTQYF.

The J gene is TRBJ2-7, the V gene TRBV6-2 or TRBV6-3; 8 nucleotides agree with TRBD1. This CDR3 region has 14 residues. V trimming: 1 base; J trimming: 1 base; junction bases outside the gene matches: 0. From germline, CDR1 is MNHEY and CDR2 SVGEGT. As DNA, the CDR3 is TGTGCCAGCAGTTACTGGACAGGGTCCTACGAGCAGTACTTC. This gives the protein CASSYWTGSYEQYF.

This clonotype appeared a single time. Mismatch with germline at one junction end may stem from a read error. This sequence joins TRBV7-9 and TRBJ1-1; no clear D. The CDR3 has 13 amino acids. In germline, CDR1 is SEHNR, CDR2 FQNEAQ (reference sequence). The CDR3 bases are TGTGCCAGCAGCTTAAACGGGCCGGCTGAAGCTTTATTT. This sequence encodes CASSLNGPAEALF.

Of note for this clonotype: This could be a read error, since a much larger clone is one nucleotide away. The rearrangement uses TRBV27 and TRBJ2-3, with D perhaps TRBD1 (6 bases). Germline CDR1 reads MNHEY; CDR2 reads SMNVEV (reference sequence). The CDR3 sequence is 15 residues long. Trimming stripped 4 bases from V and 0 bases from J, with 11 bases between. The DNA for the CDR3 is TGTGCCAGCAGTTGGGGCAGGGGCAGCACAGATACGCAGTATTTT. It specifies CASSWGRGSTDTQYF.

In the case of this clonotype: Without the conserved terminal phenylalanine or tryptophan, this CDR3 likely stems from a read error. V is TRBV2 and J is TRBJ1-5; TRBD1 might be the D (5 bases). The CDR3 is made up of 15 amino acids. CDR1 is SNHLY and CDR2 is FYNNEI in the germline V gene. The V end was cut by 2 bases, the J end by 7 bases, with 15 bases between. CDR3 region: CASSERSRGTQPQHL. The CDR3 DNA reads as TGTGCCAGCAGTGAACGGAGTCGGGGGACCCAGCCCCAGCATCTT.

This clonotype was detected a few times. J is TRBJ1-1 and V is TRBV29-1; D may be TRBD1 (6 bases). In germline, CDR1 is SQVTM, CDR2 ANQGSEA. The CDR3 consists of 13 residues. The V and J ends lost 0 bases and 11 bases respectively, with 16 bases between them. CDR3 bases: TGCAGCGTTGAAGATCTACAGGGATTCAGCGCTTTCTTT. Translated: CSVEDLQGFSAFF.